Below are 8 T cell receptor beta chains sequenced from a single sample in a study of T cell repertoires in cytomegalovirus infection. Using its own MiXCR run on the reads, TCRdb lists one record per CDR3 protein. The sample carries about 530,000 distinct CDR3 sequences, less than 30% recorded once. The sequencing input was PBMCs. The origin of the receptors is a human donor in good health (CMV status not recorded). Some clones in this sample may be carry-over from other donors' samples.

The chain combines TRBV6-6 with TRBJ2-2; TRBD1 or TRBD2 may be the D gene (5 bases each). V gave up 2 bases and J gave up 6 bases, with 19 bases separating them. The CDR3 consists of 17 residues. From germline, CDR1 is MNHNY and CDR2 SVGAGI (reference sequence). CDR3 protein: CASSYTVGTVGAGELFF. The CDR3 DNA sequence: TGTGCCAGCAGTTACACCGTTGGGACGGTGGGGGCCGGGGAGCTGTTTTTT.

The chain joins TRBV11-3 to TRBJ2-1; possible D gene TRBD2, 5 bases. CDR3 length: 16 amino acids. Germline CDR1 is SGHNT and CDR2 is YENEEA. With 5 bases removed from V and 7 bases from J, the gap between germline ends came to 21 bases. The CDR3 reads CASSHGPGLSVNEQFF. CDR3 bases: TGTGCCAGCAGCCATGGCCCTGGACTTTCCGTGAATGAGCAGTTCTTC.

The rearrangement uses TRBV11-2 and TRBJ2-1; maybe TRBD2 (5 bases). The CDR3 totals 17 residues. Trimming pared 2 bases from V and 4 bases from J, leaving 18 bases between. The V gene's germline CDR1 is SGHAT and CDR2 FQNNGV. The CDR3 region has the DNA TGTGCCAGCAGCTTAAGCGTGGCGGGTCTAGGGTACAATGAGCAGTTCTTC. Protein: CASSLSVAGLGYNEQFF.

The V gene is TRBV12-3 or TRBV12-4, the J gene TRBJ2-5; a weak D match, TRBD1 (6 bases). Deletions cut 6 bases from V and 6 bases from J, with 14 bases between. The CDR3 has 13 amino acids. The CDR3 here is CASRQQGGKTQYF. The CDR3 nucleotides are TGTGCCAGCAGGCAACAGGGTGGGAAGACCCAGTACTTC.

This clonotype has a handful of counts. The chain recombines TRBV12-3 or TRBV12-4 with TRBJ1-5, with 9 bases identical to TRBD1. The V and J ends lost 5 bases and 9 bases, in that order; junction bases with no gene match: 11. The CDR3 length is 15 residues. CDR3 sequence: CASSKSDRGERPQHF. CDR3 in DNA: TGTGCCAGCAGTAAATCCGACAGGGGGGAACGGCCCCAGCATTTT.

The chain joins TRBV6-1 to TRBJ2-1; D possibly corresponds to TRBD2 (6 bases). V lost 8 bases and J 9 bases, leaving 17 bases between the germline ends. Germline V gene data show CDR1 as MNHNS and CDR2 as SASEGT. The CDR3 totals 13 residues. CDR3 loop: CASARERWSEQFF. The CDR3 DNA sequence: TGTGCCAGCGCCCGGGAGCGGTGGAGTGAGCAGTTCTTC.

This chain connects TRBV19 to TRBJ2-4; 8 bases agree with TRBD1. Germline assignment: CDR1 LNHDA and CDR2 SQIVND (reference sequence). The CDR3 totals 16 residues. The junction had 7 bases not matched to a gene; V was cut back by 3 bases and J by 3 bases. CDR3 DNA sequence: TGTGCCAGTAGTATGGTTCGAGGGACAGGCAAAAACATTCAGTACTTC. Translation gives CASSMVRGTGKNIQYF.

This clonotype was seen a few times. J is TRBJ2-1 and V is TRBV6-5; 7 nucleotides line up with TRBD2. CDR1 is MNHEY, CDR2 SVGAGI, per germline. The V and J ends lost 3 bases and 4 bases, in that order; junction bases with no gene match: 12. The CDR3 runs to 17 residues. The DNA for the CDR3 is TGTGCCAGCAGTTATTCCCTAGGCGGGGGATCTTACAATGAGCAGTTCTTC. Its translation is CASSYSLGGGSYNEQFF.